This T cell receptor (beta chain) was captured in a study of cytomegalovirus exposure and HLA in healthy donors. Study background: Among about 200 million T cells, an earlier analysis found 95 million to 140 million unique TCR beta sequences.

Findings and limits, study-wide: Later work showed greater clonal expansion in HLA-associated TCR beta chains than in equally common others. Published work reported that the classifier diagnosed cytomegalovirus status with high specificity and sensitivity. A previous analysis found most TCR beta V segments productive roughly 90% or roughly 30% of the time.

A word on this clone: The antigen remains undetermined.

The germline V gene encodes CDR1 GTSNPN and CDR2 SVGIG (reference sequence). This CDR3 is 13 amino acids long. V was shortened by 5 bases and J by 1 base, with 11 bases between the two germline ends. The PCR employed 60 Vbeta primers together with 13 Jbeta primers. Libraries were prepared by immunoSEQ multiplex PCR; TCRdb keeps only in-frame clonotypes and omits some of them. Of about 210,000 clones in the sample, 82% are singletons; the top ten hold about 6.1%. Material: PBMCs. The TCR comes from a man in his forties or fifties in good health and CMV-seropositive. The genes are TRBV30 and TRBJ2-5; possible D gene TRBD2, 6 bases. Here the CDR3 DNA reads TGTGCCTGGGGGGAGCGGGTCCAAGAGACCCAGTACTTC. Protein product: CAWGERVQETQYF.